This entry lists 21 T cell receptor beta chains sequenced from one sample in a study of vaccination and CD4 T cells after COVID-19. Documented treatment: roughly 10-day PBMC culture with coronavirus spike peptide pools or control peptides (ViraFEST assay). No antigen has been identified for these receptors. Cultured CD4+ T cell DNA was sequenced using the Oncomine TCR Beta short-read assay. From the PCR reads, TCRdb called clonotypes with MiXCR, one entry per CDR3 protein. This sample has some 20,000 distinct CDR3 sequences, with about 40% found just once. The specimen was CD4+ T cells from blood, cultured in vitro, collected after SARS-CoV-2 vaccination. These receptors were taken from a human donor who had recovered from COVID-19.

The chain uses TRBV27 and TRBJ2-3, with a possible D match to TRBD1 (5 bases). This CDR3 is built from 15 residues. V was pared by 0 bases and J by 0 bases, with 7 bases between. CDR1 is MNHEY and CDR2 is SMNVEV in the germline V gene (reference sequence). The chain's CDR3 is CASSLSDSSTDTQYF. For the CDR3, the DNA is TGTGCCAGCAGTTTATCTGACAGCAGCACAGATACGCAGTATTTT.

This clonotype was seen only a few times. The chain combines TRBV20-1 with TRBJ2-1; D not certain. The CDR3 loop spans 11 amino acids. In germline, CDR1 is DFQATT, CDR2 SNEGSKA (reference sequence). Trimming removed 3 bases from V and 4 bases from J, with 4 bases in between. The CDR3 loop is CSARAYNEQFF. The CDR3 nucleotides read TGCAGTGCTAGGGCGTACAATGAGCAGTTCTTC.

The V call is TRBV6-1, the J call TRBJ1-2; TRBD1 might be the D (5 bases). Deletions cut 6 bases from V and 7 bases from J, with 9 bases between. Germline V lookup: CDR1 MNHNS, CDR2 SASEGT. This CDR3 is 11 amino acids long. CDR3 nucleotides: TGTGCCAGCAGCGCAGGGATTGGCTACACCTTC. Protein product: CASSAGIGYTF.

This clonotype turned up a few times. The rearrangement uses TRBV7-8 and TRBJ1-2; no reliable D call. V was trimmed by 2 bases and J by 10 bases, leaving 11 bases between them. The germline CDR1 and CDR2 sequences are SGHVS and FQNEAQ. The CDR3 length is 12 residues. The CDR3 DNA reads TGTGCCAGCAGCTTAATCCGGGGTTTCTACACCTTC. It is translated as CASSLIRGFYTF. Complete variable domain (other parts from reference TRBV7-8 and TRBJ1-2): GAGVSQSPRYKVAKRGQDVALRCDPISGHVSLFWYQQALGQGPEFLTYFQNEAQLDKSGLPSDRFFAERPEGSVSTLKIQRTQQEDSAVYLCASSLIRGFYTFGSGTRLTVV.

The chain joins TRBV2 to TRBJ1-1; 7 positions match TRBD1. CDR3 length equals 15 residues. From germline, CDR1 is SNHLY and CDR2 FYNNEI. V dropped 4 bases and J dropped 2; count of bases not matched to a gene: 7. For the CDR3, the DNA is TGTGCCAGCAGTGGACCGGGACAGACTAACACTGAAGCTTTCTTT. Protein sequence: CASSGPGQTNTEAFF.

The chain's CDR3 is CASSSPTGENGYTF. The CDR3 nucleotides read TGTGCCAGCAGCTCCCCGACAGGGGAGAATGGCTACACCTTC. V is TRBV7-2 and J is TRBJ1-2, with 8 bases matching TRBD1. Germline CDR1 is SGHTA and CDR2 is FQGNSA. V trimming: 4 bases; J trimming: 6 bases; junction bases outside the gene matches: 7. The length of the CDR3 is 14 residues.

This clonotype was seen a handful of times. The chain carries TRBV20-1 and TRBJ2-5; either TRBD1 or TRBD2 may fit D (5 bases each). The CDR3 runs 14 residues. The germline CDR1 and CDR2 sequences are DFQATT and SNEGSKA (reference sequence). V lost 5 bases to trimming and J lost 1 base, with 14 bases between them. CDR3 amino acids: CSAFPGRFQETQYF. Written as DNA, the CDR3 is TGCAGTGCTTTCCCGGGACGTTTCCAAGAGACCCAGTACTTC.

A word on this clonotype: The junction differs from germline at one of its ends, possibly a read error. V usage is TRBV30 and J usage is TRBJ1-2; 7 bases map to TRBD1. The CDR3 totals 12 residues. Looked up from germline, CDR1 is GTSNPN and CDR2 is SVGIG (reference sequence). CDR3 loop: CANPGQLYGYTF. Written as DNA, the CDR3 is TGTGCCAACCCGGGACAGCTCTATGGCTACACCTTT.

CDR3 loop: CASSPDRVGSPLHF. The CDR3 DNA follows: TGTGCCAGCTCACCGGACAGGGTAGGGTCACCCCTCCACTTT. The rearrangement links TRBV18 to TRBJ1-6, with 8 bases fitting TRBD1. V dropped 3 bases and J dropped 10; count of bases not matched to a gene: 5. From germline, CDR1 is KGHSH and CDR2 LQKENI. The CDR3 runs 14 residues.

The chain combines TRBV28 with TRBJ1-5, with 9 nucleotides matching TRBD1. Trimming at V came to 4 bases and at J to 5 bases, leaving 0 bases not matched to a gene. Per germline, CDR1 MDHEN and CDR2 SYDVKM. The CDR3 runs to 13 residues. The CDR3 loop reads CASSWDRDQPQHF. Here the CDR3 DNA reads TGTGCCAGCAGTTGGGACAGGGATCAGCCCCAGCATTTT.

The chain uses TRBV7-2 and TRBJ1-1; D is unclear. Germline V gives CDR1 SGHTA, CDR2 FQGNSA. V shed 2 bases and J shed 0 bases, with 10 bases lying between them. This CDR3 comprises 15 residues. Here the CDR3 reads CASSLWAGMNTEAFF. The CDR3 region has the DNA TGTGCCAGCAGCTTATGGGCGGGGATGAACACTGAAGCTTTCTTT.

This clonotype showed up just a few times. This chain joins TRBV25-1 and TRBJ2-7; tentatively, D is TRBD1 (5 bases). Germline CDR1 reads MGHDK; CDR2 reads SYGVNS. Trimming shortened V by 6 bases and J by 1 base, and 10 bases separated the two germline ends. This CDR3 is built from 13 residues. CDR3 in amino acids: CASSITGSYEQYF. As DNA, the CDR3 is TGTGCCAGCAGCATAACAGGATCCTACGAGCAGTACTTC.

This clonotype was detected a few times. J is TRBJ1-5 and V is TRBV27, with 7 bases lining up with TRBD1. Germline values: CDR1 MNHEY, CDR2 SMNVEV (reference sequence). Germline trimming cut 6 bases from V and 7 bases from J; bases unmatched to any gene: 3. The CDR3 is 12 residues long. The CDR3: CASRTGKQPQHF. CDR3 DNA: TGTGCCAGCAGGACAGGGAAACAGCCCCAGCATTTT.

This clonotype was detected only a few times. In nucleotides, the CDR3 is TGTGCCAGCACCGGGACGGCGAACACTGAAGCTTTCTTT. It codes for CASTGTANTEAFF. V usage is TRBV2 and J usage is TRBJ1-1; maybe TRBD1 (5 bases). The ends were cut back, 7 bases at V and 1 base at J, with 10 bases in the middle. Looked up from germline, CDR1 is SNHLY and CDR2 is FYNNEI. CDR3 length: 13 residues.

J is TRBJ1-2 and V is TRBV10-3; 7 positions match TRBD1. The CDR3 sequence is 14 residues long. Germline V gives CDR1 ENHRY, CDR2 SYGVKD. The CDR3 coding sequence is TGTGCGTCCGGGGGGGGGACAGACAACTATGGCTACACCTTC. Translated, it gives CASGGGTDNYGYTF.

Points on this clonotype: The conserved closing phenylalanine or tryptophan is absent in this CDR3, likely reflecting a read error. J is TRBJ1-1 and V is TRBV29-1; weak D call: TRBD1 (6 bases). Trimming left V 4 bases short and J 4 bases short, with 13 bases between. The CDR3 is made up of 13 amino acids. The germline gives CDR1 SQVTM, CDR2 ANQGSEA. The CDR3 protein is CSVAGQYSTEAFL. Here the CDR3 DNA reads TGCAGCGTTGCAGGACAGTATAGCACTGAAGCTTTCTTA.

This clonotype was seen a few times. J is TRBJ1-6 and V is TRBV7-9; 7 bases match TRBD1. The CDR3 length is 15 residues. CDR1 SEHNR and CDR2 FQNEAQ come from the germline V gene (reference sequence). V shed 5 bases and J 7 bases; nucleotides not matched to a gene: 8. The CDR3 nucleotides are TGTGCCAGCAGCCAGGACAGGTTGGGGAATTCACCCCTCCACTTT. The encoded protein is CASSQDRLGNSPLHF.

The chain recombines TRBV6-1 with TRBJ1-1; no definite D call. This CDR3 region has 13 residues. Germline assignment: CDR1 MNHNS and CDR2 SASEGT. Between the trimmed V and J ends, which lost 6 bases and 5 bases, there was a span of 13 bases. CDR3 DNA sequence: TGTGCCAGCAGCTATGCTGGAAAGACTGAAGCTTTCTTT. Translation: CASSYAGKTEAFF.

This clonotype was seen only a few times. DNA of the CDR3: TGTGCCACCAGTGATTTGCAGCAGAACACTGAAGCTTTCTTT. Translating gives CATSDLQQNTEAFF. This chain uses TRBV24-1 with TRBJ1-1; D gene unclear. This CDR3 is built from 14 residues. Per the germline V gene, CDR1 is KGHDR and CDR2 is SFDVKD. V lost 0 bases to trimming and J lost 1 base, with 5 bases between them.

This clonotype was counted only a few times. This chain connects TRBV28 to TRBJ1-5, with no clear D. The CDR3 sequence is 12 residues long. Germline CDR1 MDHEN, CDR2 SYDVKM. V was shortened by 3 bases and J by 3 bases, with 3 bases between the two germline ends. The CDR3 loop is CASSLANQPQHF. CDR3 nucleotides: TGTGCCAGCAGTTTGGCCAATCAGCCCCAGCATTTT. Full variable domain (rest looked up from reference TRBV28 and TRBJ1-5): DVKVTQSSRYLVKRTGEKVFLECVQDMDHENMFWYRQDPGLGLRLIYFSYDVKMKEKGDIPEGYSVSREKKERFSLILESASTNQTSMYLCASSLANQPQHFGDGTRLSIL.

The chain has TRBV12-5 and TRBJ1-1; the match to TRBD1 covers 7 bases. The V gene end was trimmed by 1 base and the J gene end by 5 bases; junction bases not matched to a gene: 4. Germline CDR1 LGHNT, CDR2 FRNRAP. This CDR3 is 14 amino acids long. The CDR3 DNA reads as TGTGCTAGTGGTTTGGAACCAGGGGGAACTGAAGCTTTCTTT. This codes for CASGLEPGGTEAFF.